This is a list of T cell receptor beta chains from one sample in a study of shared clonotypes between healthy human individuals. The method was immunoSEQ multiplex PCR; TCRdb's version includes in-frame clones alone and lacks a portion of them. The sample records hundreds of thousands of clones, around 73% being singletons. Sequenced: memory CD4+ T cells sorted from blood. The receptors were sampled from a woman aged 25 to 39 in good health. Both conserved end residues are trimmed from each CDR3. Each record gives: clone size, V gene, J gene, CDR3 protein. Size values are once, few and many counts, or a class for expanded clones, and some rows have none.

NA	TRBV28	TRBJ1-2	ASSLSGEIADYGYT
NA	TRBV30	TRBJ2-3	AWSVRRGSHTQY
NA	TRBV7-8	TRBJ1-2	ASSSYRGREPGYT
NA	TRBV6-6	TRBJ1-1	ASSYAGSTEAF
few	TRBV27	TRBJ1-5	ASSLRQSPQPQH
NA	TRBV19	TRBJ1-4	ASRAGTGREKLF
NA	TRBV4-1	TRBJ2-1	ASSQDGRGRYNEQF
NA	TRBV30	TRBJ2-7	AWSGATYEQY
NA	TRBV28	TRBJ2-4	ASSLHRGLAKNIQY
NA	TRBV6-1	TRBJ2-1	ASSETGFSYNEQF
NA	TRBV7-2	TRBJ2-7	ASRGGRGTYEQY
NA	TRBV6-1	TRBJ2-7	ASSEEVAGGGEQY
NA	TRBV27	TRBJ2-7	ASRPRRELYEQY
NA	TRBV5-4	TRBJ2-6	ASSLVGAGANVLT
NA	TRBV13	TRBJ2-1	ASSLETGLAGEVSDEQF
NA	TRBV25-1	TRBJ2-5	ASSESLAGGQETQY